These 25 T cell receptor beta chains came from one sample sequenced in a study of identical twins (dated by TCRdb to the mid-2010s). Libraries were built with 5' RACE. Sequencing was performed on an Illumina HiSeq 2000. TCRdb handled the public reads itself, with Q25 trimming in fastp and clone calling in MiXCR, and kept productive beta chains. Every distinct CDR3 protein forms one entry, paired with its most common genes and DNA. Present in this sample are about 570,000 distinct CDR3 sequences, 7.5% to 10% of which were seen just once. The biggest ten clones account for under 3% of the sample. This sample was also put to use in a study of yellow fever vaccine responses in identical twins.

Source material: PBMCs. The receptors come from a woman younger than 30 in good health.

In its sample, this clonotype was seen many times. This sequence joins TRBV29-1 and TRBJ1-2; D uncertain. CDR1 is SQVTM and CDR2 is ANQGSEA in the germline V gene. V gave up 3 bases and J gave up 4 bases, with 12 bases separating them. The CDR3 is 13 residues long. CDR3 region: CSVEAGSSYGYTF. CDR3 in DNA: TGCAGCGTTGAGGCCGGATCTTCCTATGGCTACACCTTC.

This clonotype was counted a few times. The chain is built from TRBV7-2 and TRBJ2-5, with 8 bases lining up with TRBD2. V lost 1 base and J lost 5; bases outside the gene matches: 6. Per the germline V gene, CDR1 is SGHTA and CDR2 is FQGNSA. The CDR3 is made up of 15 amino acids. The CDR3 region has the DNA TGTGCCAGCAGCTTAGACGGGAGGGGGGCGGAGACCCAGTACTTC. Amino acids: CASSLDGRGAETQYF.

In the case of this clonotype: Germline is not matched at one junction end, which may reflect a read error. The rearrangement joins TRBV19 to TRBJ2-1; the D is unclear. Germline V CDR1 and CDR2: LNHDA, SQIVND (reference sequence). The CDR3 has 15 residues. The CDR3: CASRTDDSSYNEQFF. CDR3 bases: TGTGCCAGTAGAACGGACGATAGCTCCTACAATGAGCAGTTTTTC.

This clonotype has a count of ten or more. The chain's CDR3 is CASSLAPGTDGEKLFF. CDR3 DNA sequence: TGCGCCAGCAGCTTGGCCCCAGGCACCGACGGTGAAAAACTGTTTTTT. The rearrangement links TRBV5-1 to TRBJ1-4; D not resolved. Germline V gene data show CDR1 as SGHRS and CDR2 as YFSETQ. The V gene lost 0 bases and the J gene lost 7 bases, with 16 bases spanning the gap. This CDR3 has 16 amino acids.

This clonotype was recorded many times. The chain recombines TRBV5-1 with TRBJ2-1; D may be TRBD2 (5 bases). V was clipped by 0 bases and J by 15 bases, with 16 bases between them. The CDR3 is 13 amino acids. Germline V gene lookup returns CDR1 SGHRS and CDR2 YFSETQ. CDR3 region: CASSLEGSGWVFF. The CDR3, as DNA: TGCGCCAGCAGCTTGGAAGGGAGTGGGTGGGTGTTCTTC.

J is TRBJ2-2 and V is TRBV9, with a possible D match to TRBD2 (5 bases). Germline assignment: CDR1 SGDLS and CDR2 YYNGEE. CDR3 length: 15 residues. Trimming pared 2 bases from V and 1 base from J, leaving 9 bases between. In DNA, the CDR3 is TGTGCCAGCAGCGTCGACGGGATGAACACCGGGGAGCTGTTTTTT. This translates into CASSVDGMNTGELFF.

This clonotype was seen a handful of times. The V and J genes are TRBV28 and TRBJ2-6; D possibly matches TRBD1 or TRBD2 (6 bases each). This CDR3 region has 18 residues. V lost 5 bases to trimming and J lost 3 bases, with 20 bases between them. The germline gives CDR1 MDHEN, CDR2 SYDVKM. The CDR3 is CASSPTGRPMGGANVLTF. In DNA, the CDR3 is TGTGCCAGCAGTCCAACAGGGAGGCCGATGGGTGGGGCCAACGTCCTGACTTTC.

This clonotype was recorded at least ten times. The rearrangement links TRBV4-3 to TRBJ2-7; the match to TRBD1 covers 9 bases. With 1 base clipped from V and 4 bases from J, the junction kept 5 bases outside the gene matches. Germline CDR1 reads LGHNA; CDR2 reads YSLEER. The CDR3 contains 15 residues. CDR3 residues: CASSQGRTGEYEQYF. CDR3 DNA: TGCGCCAGCAGCCAAGGGAGGACAGGGGAGTACGAGCAGTACTTC.

The chain is built from TRBV3-1 and TRBJ2-3; TRBD2 matches at 8 bases. The CDR3 contains 19 residues. V lost 6 bases, J lost 2 bases, and 19 bases stayed unmatched. Germline V lookup: CDR1 LGHDT, CDR2 YNNKEL (reference sequence). CDR3 in DNA: TGTGCCAGCAGTTTGGAAGCGGGGGCCCCAGGGTGGCCCACAGATACGCAGTATTTT. Its protein is CASSLEAGAPGWPTDTQYF.

The J gene is TRBJ2-5, the V gene TRBV7-9, with 9 bases that match TRBD1. Germline V gene lookup returns CDR1 SEHNR and CDR2 FQNEAQ (reference sequence). This CDR3 is built from 14 residues. Trimming at V came to 4 bases and at J to 5 bases, leaving 5 bases not matched to a gene. CDR3 loop: CASSSRTGAETQYF. CDR3 bases: TGTGCCAGCAGCTCGCGGACAGGGGCCGAGACCCAGTACTTC.

This clonotype was picked up many times. The V and J genes are TRBV21-1 and TRBJ1-4. TRBV21-1 has pseudogene status. This CDR3 spans 14 amino acids. The CDR3 DNA sequence: TGTGCCAGCAGCGAGGGTCTGAGGGCTGAAAAACTGTTTTTT. It is translated as CASSEGLRAEKLFF.

This clonotype was observed at least ten times. The CDR3 region is CASITGGLRYEQYF. CDR3 sequence (DNA): TGTGCCAGCATAACCGGCGGCTTACGATACGAGCAGTACTTC. The chain is built from TRBV6-2 or TRBV6-3 and TRBJ2-7; no firm D call. The germline V gene encodes CDR1 MNHEY and CDR2 SVGEGT. The CDR3 spans 14 residues. V was clipped by 7 bases and J by 4 bases, with 17 bases between them.

This clonotype occurred a few times. V usage is TRBV9 and J usage is TRBJ1-2; D might be TRBD1 (5 bases). Trimming shortened V by 0 bases and J by 7 bases, and 13 bases separated the two germline ends. Per germline, CDR1 SGDLS and CDR2 YYNGEE. There are 14 residues in the CDR3. CDR3 loop: CASSVGPGRSGYTF. The CDR3 DNA reads TGTGCCAGCAGCGTAGGTCCAGGGCGTTCTGGCTACACCTTC.

This clonotype occurred a few times. The gene calls are TRBV11-2 and TRBJ2-5; TRBD1 aligns across 9 bases. This CDR3 spans 16 amino acids. In germline, CDR1 is SGHAT, CDR2 FQNNGV. V was clipped by 5 bases and J by 4 bases; unmatched bases: 11. The DNA of the CDR3 is TGTGCCAGCAGCCTAGGGGGACAGGGAGGTCGAGAGACCCAGTACTTC. The encoded protein is CASSLGGQGGRETQYF.

This clonotype appeared many times. This rearrangement joins TRBV12-3 or TRBV12-4 to TRBJ2-2; tentatively, D is TRBD1 (5 bases). The CDR3 sequence is 15 residues long. With 3 bases removed from V and 2 bases from J, the gap between germline ends came to 10 bases. The CDR3 loop is CASSLQGSNTGELFF. DNA of the CDR3: TGTGCCAGCAGTTTGCAGGGTTCAAACACCGGGGAGCTGTTTTTT.

A few counts support this clonotype. J is TRBJ2-3 and V is TRBV15; D tentatively fits TRBD1 or TRBD2 (5 bases each). Trimming took off 0 bases at V and 1 base at J, with 20 bases between the two ends. Looked up from germline, CDR1 is LNHNV and CDR2 is YYDKDF (reference sequence). This CDR3 has 19 amino acids. CDR3 sequence reads: CATSRDLVPGTLGTDTQYF. Written as DNA, the CDR3 is TGTGCCACCAGCAGAGATCTCGTTCCCGGGACCCTGGGCACAGATACGCAGTATTTT.

This clonotype has ten or more counts. This chain uses TRBV12-3 or TRBV12-4 with TRBJ2-2; the D gene is possibly TRBD1 (6 bases). The V end lost 0 bases, the J end lost 6 bases, and 11 bases lay between the germline ends. The CDR3 is made up of 15 amino acids. The CDR3 DNA sequence: TGTGCCAGCAGTTTAGCGCTGGGGGCAGCCGGGGAGCTGTTTTTT. It is translated as CASSLALGAAGELFF.

In this sample, this clonotype turned up many times. The chain uses TRBV5-1 and TRBJ2-7, with D perhaps matching TRBD1 (5 bases). CDR3 length equals 16 residues. V was clipped by 1 base and J by 2 bases, with 16 bases between them. Germline V gives CDR1 SGHRS, CDR2 YFSETQ. The CDR3 is CASSLFPSQGTYEQYF. The DNA of the CDR3 is TGCGCCAGCAGCTTGTTCCCCTCTCAGGGTACCTACGAGCAGTACTTC.

This clonotype was seen at least ten times. The chain joins TRBV5-1 to TRBJ2-7, with D possibly TRBD2 on 5 matching bases. Germline CDR1 is SGHRS and CDR2 is YFSETQ. This CDR3 spans 13 amino acids. The ends were cut back, 3 bases at V and 3 bases at J, with 10 bases in the middle. CDR3: CASSSSQSYEQYF. CDR3 coding DNA: TGCGCCAGCAGCTCTAGCCAGAGCTACGAGCAGTACTTC.

The rearrangement links TRBV4-3 to TRBJ1-3; D is unclear. Trimming removed 3 bases from V and 0 bases from J, with 12 bases in between. Germline V gene sequence: CDR1 LGHNA, CDR2 YSLEER. The CDR3 contains 16 residues. For the CDR3, the DNA is TGCGCCAGCAGCCATGGACCGACCGGCTCTGGAAACACCATATATTTT. This sequence encodes CASSHGPTGSGNTIYF.

This clonotype was counted ten times or more. This chain links TRBV7-2 with TRBJ1-4; 7 bases agree with TRBD1. Germline CDR1 is SGHTA and CDR2 is FQGNSA. V dropped 6 bases and J dropped 5; count of bases not matched to a gene: 9. CDR3 size: 15 residues. The CDR3 loop reads CASSFRTGFNEKLFF. In DNA form, the CDR3 reads TGTGCCAGCAGTTTCAGGACAGGTTTCAATGAAAAACTGTTTTTT. Filled out from reference TRBV7-2 and TRBJ1-4, the complete variable domain reads GAGVSQSPSNKVTEKGKDVELRCDPISGHTALYWYRQSLGQGLEFLIYFQGNSAPDKSGLPSDRFSAERTGGSVSTLTIQRTQQEDSAVYLCASSFRTGFNEKLFFGSGTQLSVL.

CDR3 DNA: TGCGCCAGCAGCCCCGTGAGGAGCGGGATGGTTTACGAGCAGTACTTC. Translated, it gives CASSPVRSGMVYEQYF. This chain links TRBV4-3 with TRBJ2-7; 7 bases map to TRBD2. Germline V gene lookup returns CDR1 LGHNA and CDR2 YSLEER. Trimming cost V 4 bases and J 4 bases; bases outside gene matches: 13. The CDR3 has 16 residues.

The sample holds many counts of this clonotype. This chain uses TRBV5-1 with TRBJ2-7, with 9 bases identical to TRBD1. The CDR3 runs 16 residues. V lost 1 base to trimming and J lost 4 bases; unmatched junction nucleotides: 9. The V gene's germline CDR1 is SGHRS and CDR2 YFSETQ. CDR3 in DNA: TGCGCCAGCAGCTTGTTCACCGGGACAGGGTTTTACGAGCAGTACTTC. Its translation is CASSLFTGTGFYEQYF.

This chain connects TRBV20-1 to TRBJ2-7; no definite D call. Germline CDR1 and CDR2: DFQATT and SNEGSKA (reference sequence). This CDR3 is 13 amino acids long. The ends were cut back, 5 bases at V and 5 bases at J, with 16 bases in the middle. The CDR3 sequence is CSAQIDSKNEQYF. The CDR3, as DNA: TGCAGTGCTCAGATAGACTCCAAGAACGAGCAGTACTTC.

This clonotype was picked up a small number of times. J is TRBJ2-7 and V is TRBV6-4, with 7 bases lining up with TRBD1. The CDR3 has 17 residues. Germline trimming cut 0 bases from V and 1 base from J; bases unmatched to any gene: 9. The germline V gene encodes CDR1 MRHNA and CDR2 SNTAGT. The CDR3 DNA follows: TGTGCCAGCAGTGACTCAGGGGCAGGGGGATTTTCCTACGAGCAGTACTTC. It encodes CASSDSGAGGFSYEQYF.